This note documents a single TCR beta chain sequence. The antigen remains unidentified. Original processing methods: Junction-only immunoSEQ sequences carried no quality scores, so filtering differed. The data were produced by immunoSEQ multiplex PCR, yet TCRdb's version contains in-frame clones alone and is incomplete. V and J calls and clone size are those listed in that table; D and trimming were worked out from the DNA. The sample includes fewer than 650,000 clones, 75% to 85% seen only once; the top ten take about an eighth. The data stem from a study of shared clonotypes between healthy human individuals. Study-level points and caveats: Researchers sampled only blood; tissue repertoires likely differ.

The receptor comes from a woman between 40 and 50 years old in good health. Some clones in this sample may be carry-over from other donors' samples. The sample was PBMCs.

Written as DNA, the CDR3 is TGTGCCAGCAGCTTGGCTCCCCGACAGGGGGGTAATGAGCAGTTCTTC. Its protein is CASSLAPRQGGNEQFF. J is TRBJ2-1 and V is TRBV5-6, with 9 bases aligning to TRBD1. Germline trimming cut 0 bases from V and 7 bases from J; bases unmatched to any gene: 8. The CDR3 runs 16 residues. Germline V gives CDR1 SGHDT, CDR2 YYEEEE.